Listed below are T cell receptor beta chains from one sample, sequenced in a study of cytotoxic CD8 clonotypes in ibrutinib-treated CLL. The method was immunoSEQ multiplex PCR; TCRdb's version includes in-frame clones alone and lacks a portion of them. The sample consists of under 200,000 clones, roughly four fifths of them appearing once. Sequenced here: PBMCs, sampled after 24 months of ibrutinib treatment. These receptors were obtained from a human donor with chronic lymphocytic leukemia. Each CDR3 is given with its conserved first and last residue. The D gene is left open where the match is weak. Not all rows give a size; the values are once, few, many and, for expanded clones, a class.

cdr3_aa: CASSLGSRGNIQYF
cdr3_nt: TGTGCCAGCAGCTTAGGAAGCAGGGGAAACATTCAGTACTTC
j_call: TRBJ2-4
v_call: TRBV11-2
d_call: .
clone_size: .

cdr3_aa: CASRAHGTGNTGELFF
cdr3_nt: TGTGCCAGTAGGGCCCACGGGACAGGTAACACCGGGGAGCTGTTTTTT
j_call: TRBJ2-2
v_call: TRBV19
d_call: TRBD1
clone_size: .

cdr3_aa: CAWSVHDRGYSNYGYTF
cdr3_nt: TGTGCCTGGAGTGTACACGACAGGGGGTACAGTAACTATGGCTACACCTTC
j_call: TRBJ1-2
v_call: TRBV30
d_call: TRBD1
clone_size: .

cdr3_aa: CASQLRGNQPQHF
cdr3_nt: TGTGCCAGCCAACTTCGAGGCAATCAGCCCCAGCATTTT
j_call: TRBJ1-5
v_call: TRBV28
d_call: .
clone_size: .

cdr3_aa: CASSESGAAPNYGYTF
cdr3_nt: TGTGCCAGCAGCGAGTCAGGGGCCGCGCCTAACTATGGCTACACCTTC
j_call: TRBJ1-2
v_call: TRBV27
d_call: .
clone_size: .

cdr3_aa: CASSLDGPSTDTQYF
cdr3_nt: TGTGCCAGCAGCTTGGATGGCCCTAGCACAGATACGCAGTATTTT
j_call: TRBJ2-3
v_call: TRBV5-4
d_call: .
clone_size: .

cdr3_aa: CASSVGAYGQAFF
cdr3_nt: TGTGCCAGCAGCGTAGGGGCTTACGGACAAGCTTTCTTT
j_call: TRBJ1-1
v_call: TRBV9
d_call: .
clone_size: .

cdr3_aa: CASSPTDRGETQYF
cdr3_nt: TGTGCCAGCAGCCCGACCGACCGAGGGGAGACCCAGTACTTC
j_call: TRBJ2-5
v_call: TRBV7-9
d_call: .
clone_size: .

cdr3_aa: CASSLRATSGNTIYF
cdr3_nt: TGTGCCAGCTCCTTAAGGGCCACTTCTGGAAACACCATATATTTT
j_call: TRBJ1-3
v_call: TRBV28
d_call: .
clone_size: .

cdr3_aa: CASSLGGAMFYEQYF
cdr3_nt: TGCGCCAGCAGCTTGGGTGGGGCAATGTTCTACGAGCAGTACTTC
j_call: TRBJ2-7
v_call: TRBV5-1
d_call: .
clone_size: .

cdr3_aa: CASSQGPTGTSIYEQYF
cdr3_nt: TGCGCCAGCAGCCAAGGCCCGACCGGGACTAGCATATACGAGCAGTACTTC
j_call: TRBJ2-7
v_call: TRBV4-1
d_call: TRBD2
clone_size: medium-sized

cdr3_aa: CASSWGSNQPQHF
cdr3_nt: TGTGCCAGCAGCTGGGGTAGCAATCAGCCCCAGCATTTT
j_call: TRBJ1-5
v_call: TRBV7-2
d_call: .
clone_size: .

cdr3_aa: CASVMGATDTQYF
cdr3_nt: TGTGCCAGCGTGATGGGGGCAACAGATACGCAGTATTTT
j_call: TRBJ2-3
v_call: TRBV6-6
d_call: .
clone_size: .

cdr3_aa: CASSSSGGARYEQYF
cdr3_nt: TGTGCCAGCAGCTCTAGCGGGGGGGCGCGGTACGAGCAGTACTTC
j_call: TRBJ2-7
v_call: TRBV7-9
d_call: TRBD2
clone_size: .

cdr3_aa: CASRTSGRRTGELFF
cdr3_nt: TGTGCCAGCAGGACTAGCGGGAGAAGGACCGGGGAGCTGTTTTTT
j_call: TRBJ2-2
v_call: TRBV4-2
d_call: TRBD2
clone_size: once

cdr3_aa: CASSQALGPFYNEQFF
cdr3_nt: TGCGCCAGCAGCCAGGCTCTGGGGCCTTTCTACAATGAGCAGTTCTTC
j_call: TRBJ2-1
v_call: TRBV4-1
d_call: .
clone_size: .

cdr3_aa: CASSSKGRGGGQPQHF
cdr3_nt: TGTGCCAGCTCGTCTAAGGGCAGGGGCGGAGGTCAGCCCCAGCATTTT
j_call: TRBJ1-5
v_call: TRBV18
d_call: .
clone_size: .

cdr3_aa: CASRQQGFNGYTF
cdr3_nt: TGTGCCAGCAGACAACAGGGATTCAATGGCTACACCTTC
j_call: TRBJ1-2
v_call: TRBV6-1
d_call: .
clone_size: .

cdr3_aa: CASSYSHTNTDTQYF
cdr3_nt: TGTGCCAGCAGCTATAGCCATACCAACACAGATACGCAGTATTTT
j_call: TRBJ2-3
v_call: TRBV7-2
d_call: .
clone_size: .

cdr3_aa: CASSFPRGSKVGNEQFF
cdr3_nt: TGTGCCAGCAGCTTTCCCCGGGGGTCCAAGGTGGGCAATGAGCAGTTCTTC
j_call: TRBJ2-1
v_call: TRBV7-3
d_call: .
clone_size: .

cdr3_aa: CASSPGDRSYEQYF
cdr3_nt: TGTGCCAGCTCACCAGGGGACAGGTCCTACGAGCAGTACTTC
j_call: TRBJ2-7
v_call: TRBV18
d_call: TRBD1
clone_size: .

cdr3_aa: CASSEANRNYEQYF
cdr3_nt: TGTGCCAGCAGTGAGGCGAACAGGAACTACGAGCAGTACTTC
j_call: TRBJ2-7
v_call: TRBV2
d_call: .
clone_size: .

cdr3_aa: CASKTGADEQYF
cdr3_nt: TGTGCCAGCAAAACAGGGGCCGACGAGCAGTACTTC
j_call: TRBJ2-7
v_call: TRBV7-9
d_call: TRBD1
clone_size: once

cdr3_aa: CASSTQGLGNTIYF
cdr3_nt: TGTGCCAGCAGCACACAGGGCCTTGGAAACACCATATATTTT
j_call: TRBJ1-3
v_call: TRBV7-3
d_call: .
clone_size: .

cdr3_aa: CATATSGFTDTQYF
cdr3_nt: TGCGCCACCGCCACTAGCGGATTCACAGATACGCAGTATTTT
j_call: TRBJ2-3
v_call: TRBV5-1
d_call: TRBD2
clone_size: .